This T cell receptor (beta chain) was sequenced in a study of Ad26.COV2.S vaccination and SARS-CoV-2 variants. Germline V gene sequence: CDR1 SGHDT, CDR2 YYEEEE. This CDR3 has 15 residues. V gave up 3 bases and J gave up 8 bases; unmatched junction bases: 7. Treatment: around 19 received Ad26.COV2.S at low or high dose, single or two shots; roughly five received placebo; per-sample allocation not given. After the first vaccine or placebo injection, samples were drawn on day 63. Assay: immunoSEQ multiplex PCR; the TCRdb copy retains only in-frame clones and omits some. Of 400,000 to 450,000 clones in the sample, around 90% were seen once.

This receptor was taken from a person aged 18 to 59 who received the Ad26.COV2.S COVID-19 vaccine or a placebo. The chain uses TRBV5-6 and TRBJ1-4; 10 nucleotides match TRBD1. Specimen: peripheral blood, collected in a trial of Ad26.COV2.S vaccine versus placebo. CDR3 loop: CASSWTGTGAEKLFF. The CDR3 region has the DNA TGTGCCAGCAGCTGGACCGGGACAGGGGCGGAAAAACTGTTTTTT.